This TCR beta chain was recovered during a study of T cells in localized non-small cell lung cancer. Findings and caveats of the study: Higher blood T cell density went with longer overall survival. Heterogeneity cannot be ruled out, as sequencing used one tumor region only.

Here immunoSEQ multiplex PCR was the method, and the copy in TCRdb shows in-frame clones only, minus some. In the table there are under 100,000 clones, 88% of which are singletons. A remark on this clone: The target antigen is unknown.

The CDR3 is made up of 16 amino acids. CDR1 is MGHRA, CDR2 YSYEKL, per germline. V lost 9 bases, J lost 5 bases, and 25 bases lay in between. This clonotype was sampled from a woman aged 40 to 75 with stage I squamous cell lung carcinoma. The input for sequencing was peripheral blood, taken before any cancer treatment. The rearrangement links TRBV4-1 to TRBJ2-5, with a possible D match to TRBD2 (5 bases). The CDR3 sequence: CASSHRATRAGETQYF. The DNA of the CDR3 is TGCGCCAGTTCCCACCGAGCGACGAGGGCCGGGGAGACCCAGTACTTC.